This T cell receptor beta chain derives from a study of blood T cell repertoires in COVID-19. Study at large: Acute and convalescent COVID-19 specimens originated in the United States, Italy and Spain. Sources were T cells, B-cell-depleted T cells, or PBMCs; the material itself was cDNA or gDNA.

The data were produced by immunoSEQ multiplex PCR, yet TCRdb's version contains in-frame clones alone and is incomplete. This table holds some 230,000 clones, 86% found once. Seattle cases were enrolled at active infection and followed longitudinally. The CDR3 consists of 17 residues. V was pared by 4 bases and J by 0 bases, with 18 bases between. CDR1 SGHNT and CDR2 YYREEE come from the germline V gene (reference sequence). This chain links TRBV5-4 with TRBJ2-3; possible D gene TRBD2, 5 bases. The TCR sequence derives from a woman between 45 and 60 years old with COVID-19, enrolled during active disease. Material: peripheral blood. CDR3 amino acids: CASSPVRRRTSTDTQYF. For the CDR3, the DNA is TGTGCCAGCAGCCCCGTCCGCCGCCGGACTAGCACAGATACGCAGTATTTT. Full variable domain (missing parts from reference TRBV5-4 and TRBJ2-3): ETGVTQSPTHLIKTRGQQVTLRCSSQSGHNTVSWYQQALGQGPQFIFQYYREEENGRGNFPPRFSGLQFPNYSSELNVNALELDDSALYLCASSPVRRRTSTDTQYFGPGTRLTVL.